The 3 T cell receptor beta chains listed next were all sequenced from one sample in a study of cytotoxic CD8 clonotypes in ibrutinib-treated CLL. The protocol was immunoSEQ multiplex PCR, while the TCRdb copy is restricted to in-frame clones and leaves out a portion. This table has 150,000 or so clones, nearly 90% appearing once. The specimen was PBMCs, collected at disease progression, from a patient treated with ibrutinib. The receptor source for this set is a human donor with chronic lymphocytic leukemia.

The genes are TRBV27 and TRBJ2-1; no reliable D call. The V and J ends lost 3 bases and 2 bases respectively, with 11 bases between them. Germline V lookup: CDR1 MNHEY, CDR2 SMNVEV (reference sequence). This CDR3 contains 15 residues. The CDR3 protein is CASSFRASTYNEQFF. CDR3 nucleotides: TGTGCCAGCAGTTTTCGCGCCAGCACCTACAATGAGCAGTTCTTC.

V and J are TRBV25-1 and TRBJ1-6; 11 bases agree with TRBD1. Looked up from germline, CDR1 is MGHDK and CDR2 is SYGVNS. The trim removed 4 bases at V and 10 bases at J, leaving 9 bases unmatched. This CDR3 has 16 residues. The CDR3 DNA follows: TGTGCCAGCAGTGGAGGACAGGGGGCATTTGGATCACCCCTCCACTTT. This codes for CASSGGQGAFGSPLHF.

The chain has TRBV6-5 and TRBJ1-2; D not certain. Trimming left V 1 base short and J 3 bases short, with 12 bases between. Germline V CDR1 and CDR2: MNHEY, SVGAGI. The CDR3 has 15 amino acids. CDR3 sequence (DNA): TGTGCCAGCAGTTACTTCGGGCGCGGTGACTATGGCTACACCTTC. This encodes CASSYFGRGDYGYTF.